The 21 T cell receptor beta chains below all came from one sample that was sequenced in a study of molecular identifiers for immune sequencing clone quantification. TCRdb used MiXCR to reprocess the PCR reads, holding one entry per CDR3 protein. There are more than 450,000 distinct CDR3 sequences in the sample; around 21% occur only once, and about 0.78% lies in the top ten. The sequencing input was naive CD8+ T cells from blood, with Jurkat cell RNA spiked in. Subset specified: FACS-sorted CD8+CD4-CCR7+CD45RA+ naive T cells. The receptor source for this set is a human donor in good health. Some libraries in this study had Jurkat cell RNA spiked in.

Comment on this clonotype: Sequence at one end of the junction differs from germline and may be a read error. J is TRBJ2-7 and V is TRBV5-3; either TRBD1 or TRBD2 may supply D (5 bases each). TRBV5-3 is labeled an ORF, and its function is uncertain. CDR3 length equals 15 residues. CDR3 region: CASSLGSGRSYEQYF. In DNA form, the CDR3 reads TGTGCCAGCAGCTTGGGGTCAGGGAGATCCTACGAGCAGTACTTC.

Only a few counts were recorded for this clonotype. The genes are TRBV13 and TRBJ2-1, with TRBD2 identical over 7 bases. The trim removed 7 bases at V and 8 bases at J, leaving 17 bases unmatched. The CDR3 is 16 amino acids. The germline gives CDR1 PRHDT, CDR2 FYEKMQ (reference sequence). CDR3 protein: CASKPFTGTNPHEQFF. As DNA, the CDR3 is TGTGCCAGCAAACCTTTTACCGGGACTAATCCCCATGAGCAGTTCTTC.

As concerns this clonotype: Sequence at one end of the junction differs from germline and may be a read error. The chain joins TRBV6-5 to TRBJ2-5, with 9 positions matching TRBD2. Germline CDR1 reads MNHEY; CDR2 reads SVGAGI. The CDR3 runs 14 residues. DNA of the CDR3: TGTGCCGGCAGTTACGATGGGACTAGCCGGACCCAGTACTTC. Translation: CAGSYDGTSRTQYF.

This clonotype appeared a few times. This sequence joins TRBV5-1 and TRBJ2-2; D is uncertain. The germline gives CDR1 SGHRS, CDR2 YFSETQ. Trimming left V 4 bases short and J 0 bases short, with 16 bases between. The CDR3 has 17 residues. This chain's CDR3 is CASSPNSRNPNTGELFF. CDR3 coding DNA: TGCGCCAGCAGCCCCAATAGCCGAAACCCGAACACCGGGGAGCTGTTTTTT.

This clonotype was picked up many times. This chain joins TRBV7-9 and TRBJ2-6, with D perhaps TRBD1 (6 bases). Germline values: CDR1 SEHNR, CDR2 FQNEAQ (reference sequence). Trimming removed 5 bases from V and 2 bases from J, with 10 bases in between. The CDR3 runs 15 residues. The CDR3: CASSPKGAGANVLTF. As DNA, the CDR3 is TGTGCCAGCAGCCCCAAGGGGGCTGGGGCCAACGTCCTGACTTTC.

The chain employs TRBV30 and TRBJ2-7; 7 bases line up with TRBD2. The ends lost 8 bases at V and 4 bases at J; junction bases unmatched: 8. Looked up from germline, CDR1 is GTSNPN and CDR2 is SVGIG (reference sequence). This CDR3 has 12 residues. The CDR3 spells CAAGLVYYEQYF. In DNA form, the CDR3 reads TGTGCCGCCGGACTAGTTTATTACGAGCAGTACTTC.

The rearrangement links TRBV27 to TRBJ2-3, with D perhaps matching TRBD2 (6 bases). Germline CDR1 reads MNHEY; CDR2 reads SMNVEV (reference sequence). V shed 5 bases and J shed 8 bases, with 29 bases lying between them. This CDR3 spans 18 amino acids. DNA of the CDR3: TGTGCCAGCAGTCCTCTGAAGCGGGTTCGGCCCGCGGGTGGTACGCAGTATTTT. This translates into CASSPLKRVRPAGGTQYF.

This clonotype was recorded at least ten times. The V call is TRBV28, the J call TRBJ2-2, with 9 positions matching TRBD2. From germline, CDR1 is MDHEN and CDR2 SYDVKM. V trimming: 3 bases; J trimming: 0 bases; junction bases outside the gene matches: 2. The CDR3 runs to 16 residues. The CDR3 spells CASSFLAGSNTGELFF. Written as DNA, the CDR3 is TGTGCCAGCAGTTTCCTAGCGGGATCGAACACCGGGGAGCTGTTTTTT.

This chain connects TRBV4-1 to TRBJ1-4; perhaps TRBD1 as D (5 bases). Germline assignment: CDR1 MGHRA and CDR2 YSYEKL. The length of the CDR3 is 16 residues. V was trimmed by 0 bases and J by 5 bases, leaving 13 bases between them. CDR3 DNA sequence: TGCGCCAGCAGCCAAGAATCCGGCAGGGTGAATGAAAAACTGTTTTTT. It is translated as CASSQESGRVNEKLFF.

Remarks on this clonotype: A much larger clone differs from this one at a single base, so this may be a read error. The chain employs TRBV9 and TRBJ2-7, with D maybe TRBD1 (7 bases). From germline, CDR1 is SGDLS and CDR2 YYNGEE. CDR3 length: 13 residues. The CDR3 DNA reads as TGTGTCAGCAGCCCAGGGGGGTCCGGAGAGCAGTACTTC. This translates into CVSSPGGSGEQYF.

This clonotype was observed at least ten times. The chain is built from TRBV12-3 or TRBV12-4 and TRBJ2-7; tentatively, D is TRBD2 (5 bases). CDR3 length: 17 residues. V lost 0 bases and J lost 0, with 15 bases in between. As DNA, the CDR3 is TGTGCCAGCAGTTTAGCGCTGGGCGGGTACGACTCCTACGAGCAGTACTTC. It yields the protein CASSLALGGYDSYEQYF.

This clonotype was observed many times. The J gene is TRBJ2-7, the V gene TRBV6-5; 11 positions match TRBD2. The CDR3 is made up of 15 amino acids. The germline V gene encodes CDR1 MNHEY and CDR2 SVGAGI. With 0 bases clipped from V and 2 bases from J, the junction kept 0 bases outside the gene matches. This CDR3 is CASSYSSGRAYEQYF. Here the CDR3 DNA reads TGTGCCAGCAGTTACTCTAGCGGGAGGGCCTACGAGCAGTACTTC.

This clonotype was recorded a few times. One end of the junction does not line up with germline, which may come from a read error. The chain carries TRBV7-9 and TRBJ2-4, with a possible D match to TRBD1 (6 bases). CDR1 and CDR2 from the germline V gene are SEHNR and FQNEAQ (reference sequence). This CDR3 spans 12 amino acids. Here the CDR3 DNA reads TGTGCCAGCAGCCCCTACGGGACATACATGGACTTC. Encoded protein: CASSPYGTYMDF.

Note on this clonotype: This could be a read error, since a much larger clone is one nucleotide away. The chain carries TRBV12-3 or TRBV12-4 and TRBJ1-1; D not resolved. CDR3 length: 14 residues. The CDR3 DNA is TGTGTCAGCAACCTAATGGGGTCTTGGACTGAAGCTTTCTTT. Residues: CVSNLMGSWTEAFF.

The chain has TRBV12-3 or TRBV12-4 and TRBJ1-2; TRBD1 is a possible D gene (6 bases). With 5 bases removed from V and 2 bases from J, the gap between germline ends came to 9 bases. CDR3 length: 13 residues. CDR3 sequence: CASSHGQNYGYTF. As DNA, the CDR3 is TGTGCCAGCAGTCACGGACAGAACTATGGCTACACCTTC.

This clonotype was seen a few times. The CDR3: CASSVLWTEKDNEQFF. In nucleotides, the CDR3 is TGTGCCAGCAGCGTGCTCTGGACGGAGAAAGACAATGAGCAGTTCTTC. V is TRBV13 and J is TRBJ2-1; D call uncertain. The CDR3 length is 16 residues. From germline, CDR1 is PRHDT and CDR2 FYEKMQ (reference sequence). The germline V and J ends were trimmed by 5 bases and 5 bases, with 19 bases remaining between them. The entire variable domain, with the rest obtained from reference TRBV13 and TRBJ2-1, is as follows: AAGVIQSPRHLIKEKRETATLKCYPIPRHDTVYWYQQGPGQDPQFLISFYEKMQSDKGSIPDRFSAQQFSDYHSELNMSSLELGDSALYFCASSVLWTEKDNEQFFGPGTRLTVL.

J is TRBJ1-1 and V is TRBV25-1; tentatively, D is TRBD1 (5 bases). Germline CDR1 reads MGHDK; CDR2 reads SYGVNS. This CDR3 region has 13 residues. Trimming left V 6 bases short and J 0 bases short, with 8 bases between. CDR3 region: CASRGLVNTEAFF. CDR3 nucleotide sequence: TGTGCCAGCAGGGGGCTCGTGAACACTGAAGCTTTCTTT.

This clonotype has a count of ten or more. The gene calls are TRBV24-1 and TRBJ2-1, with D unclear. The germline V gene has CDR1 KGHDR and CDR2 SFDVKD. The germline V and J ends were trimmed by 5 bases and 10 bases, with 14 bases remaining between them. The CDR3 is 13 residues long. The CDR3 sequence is CATSVMGSTEQFF. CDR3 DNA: TGTGCCACCAGTGTCATGGGATCCACAGAGCAGTTCTTC.

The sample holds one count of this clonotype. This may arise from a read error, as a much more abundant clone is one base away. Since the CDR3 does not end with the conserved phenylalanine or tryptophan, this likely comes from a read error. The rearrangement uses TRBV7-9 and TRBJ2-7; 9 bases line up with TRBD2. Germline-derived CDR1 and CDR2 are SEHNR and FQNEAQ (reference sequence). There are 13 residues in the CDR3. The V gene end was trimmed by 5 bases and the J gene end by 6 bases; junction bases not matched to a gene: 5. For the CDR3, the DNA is TGTGCCAGCAGCCCGGGGACTAGCCGCGAGCAGTACCTC. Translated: CASSPGTSREQYL.

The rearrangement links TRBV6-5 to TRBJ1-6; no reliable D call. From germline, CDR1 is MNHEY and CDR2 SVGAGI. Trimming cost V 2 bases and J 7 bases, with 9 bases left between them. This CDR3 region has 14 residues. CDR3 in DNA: TGTGCCAGCAGTTACGACGGGCCAAATTCACCCCTCCACTTT. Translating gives CASSYDGPNSPLHF.

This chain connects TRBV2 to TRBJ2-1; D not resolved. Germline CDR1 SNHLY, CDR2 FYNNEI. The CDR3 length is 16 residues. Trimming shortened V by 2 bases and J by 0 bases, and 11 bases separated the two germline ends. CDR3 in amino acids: CASSESRTISYNEQFF. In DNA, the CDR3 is TGTGCCAGCAGTGAAAGTAGAACAATCTCCTACAATGAGCAGTTCTTC.